Listed here is a single TCR beta chain. The V gene's germline CDR1 is MNHEY and CDR2 SVGEGT. The CDR3 totals 12 residues. Deletions cut 5 bases from V and 8 bases from J, with 12 bases between. Source study methods: The authors estimated nucleated cell counts from reference gene primer amplification. The protocol was immunoSEQ multiplex PCR, while the TCRdb copy is restricted to in-frame clones and leaves out a portion. The D gene and trimming were derived from the DNA, and the V and J assignments and clone size from that table. The repertoire includes about 230,000 clones, roughly 85% of them detected once, and about 2.5% sits in the top ten. The sample comes from a study of blood T cell repertoires in COVID-19. Study context: Sites in the United States, Italy and Spain provided acute and convalescent COVID-19 samples. Nucleic acid was either cDNA or gDNA, and it came from T cells, B-cell-depleted T cells, or PBMCs.

This receptor was identified in a woman aged 70-85 years with active or convalescent COVID-19. The chain employs TRBV6-2 or TRBV6-3 and TRBJ2-5, with D possibly matching TRBD1 (5 bases). Sequencing input: peripheral blood. Written as DNA, the CDR3 is TGTGCCAGCAGTGACCCGCAGGGTACCCAGTACTTC. This sequence encodes CASSDPQGTQYF.